Each of the 30 T cell receptor beta chains below was sequenced from the same sample in a study of post-analysis software for immune sequencing data (dated by TCRdb to 2013 to 2016). Here is what the overall study found, with its caveats: Patients showed significantly higher frequencies than controls for a handful of TRBV segments, among them TRBV5-6, TRBV5-1 and TRBV20-1.

Library preparation used PCR. The sequencing machine was an Illumina HiSeq 2500. Unique molecular identifiers were incorporated into TCR beta cDNA libraries to reduce PCR and sequencing biases. Starting from the raw public reads, TCRdb applied fastp trimming at Q25, assembled clones with MiXCR and retained in-frame beta chains. Every distinct CDR3 protein forms one entry, paired with its most common genes and DNA. This sample is represented by about half a million distinct CDR3 sequences; around 31% of them were singletons. The ten largest clonotypes hold under 7% of the sample. No antigen has been assigned to these receptors. Source material: blood. All receptors come from a girl aged 2 to 17 with multiple sclerosis.

Worth noting for this clonotype: One end of the junction does not line up with germline, which may come from a read error. The J gene is TRBJ2-3, the V gene TRBV5-1; weak D call: TRBD2 (6 bases). This CDR3 region has 17 residues. The germline V gene has CDR1 SGHRS and CDR2 YFSETQ. In DNA, the CDR3 is TGCGCCAGCAGCTTGGGTTCTAGCTGGGAGGCTACAGTTACGCAGTATTTT. The encoded protein is CASSLGSSWEATVTQYF.

The V and J genes are TRBV5-5 and TRBJ2-3, with D perhaps TRBD1 or TRBD2 (5 bases each). The CDR3 covers 16 residues. Germline V lookup: CDR1 SGHKS, CDR2 YYEKEE (reference sequence). Trimming cost V 2 bases and J 6 bases, with 19 bases left between them. CDR3 sequence reads: CASSFGASPEGDTQYF. In nucleotides, the CDR3 is TGTGCCAGCAGCTTCGGGGCTAGCCCTGAGGGGGATACGCAGTATTTT.

Only a few counts were recorded for this clonotype. J is TRBJ1-4 and V is TRBV19; D is perhaps TRBD1 (5 bases). CDR3 length equals 15 residues. The V gene's germline CDR1 is LNHDA and CDR2 SQIVND (reference sequence). Trimming took 5 bases from V and 6 from J, leaving 16 bases between them. The CDR3 DNA sequence: TGTGCCAGTAGTCTGCGGGACGGAGGAGATGAAAAACTGTTTTTT. Residues: CASSLRDGGDEKLFF.

The J gene is TRBJ1-1, the V gene TRBV14, with D unresolved. CDR3 size: 14 residues. The V end lost 2 bases, the J end lost 0 bases, and 7 bases lay between the germline ends. CDR1 and CDR2 (germline): SGHDN, FVKESK. Here the CDR3 reads CASSQRGMNTEAFF. The CDR3 DNA follows: TGTGCCAGCAGCCAAAGAGGGATGAACACTGAAGCTTTCTTT.

This clonotype was detected a few times. The chain recombines TRBV12-3 or TRBV12-4 with TRBJ2-5; D perhaps matches TRBD2 (5 bases). The CDR3 is 13 residues long. With 7 bases removed from V and 3 bases from J, the gap between germline ends came to 12 bases. This chain's CDR3 is CASTEVVEETQYF. The DNA for the CDR3 is TGTGCCAGCACGGAGGTAGTAGAAGAGACCCAGTACTTC.

This clonotype was observed a handful of times. V and J are TRBV7-9 and TRBJ2-7; D ambiguous. V was clipped by 5 bases and J by 1 base, with 12 bases between them. CDR3 length: 14 amino acids. Germline V gene data show CDR1 as SEHNR and CDR2 as FQNEAQ (reference sequence). The CDR3 here is CASSPTMVSYEQYF. The CDR3, as DNA: TGTGCCAGCAGCCCAACAATGGTTTCCTACGAGCAGTACTTC.

This clonotype was found a few times. This sequence joins TRBV6-4 and TRBJ1-6; 9 bases agree with TRBD1. The germline gives CDR1 MRHNA, CDR2 SNTAGT. The CDR3 spans 16 residues. Trimming removed 3 bases from V and 8 bases from J; junction bases left unmatched: 8. The CDR3 here is CASSESDRGLDSPLHF. The CDR3 region has the DNA TGTGCCAGCAGTGAATCCGACAGGGGGTTAGATTCACCCCTCCACTTT.

This sequence joins TRBV28 and TRBJ1-5; perhaps TRBD1 as D (6 bases). Trimming pared 7 bases from V and 6 bases from J, leaving 16 bases between. Germline V lookup: CDR1 MDHEN, CDR2 SYDVKM. There are 14 residues in the CDR3. The CDR3 spells CASTRGGIGQPQHF. The DNA of the CDR3 is TGTGCCAGCACCCGAGGGGGGATTGGTCAGCCCCAGCATTTT.

This clonotype was detected only a few times. This chain uses TRBV2 with TRBJ1-2; the D is unclear. Trimming cost V 3 bases and J 1 base, with 6 bases left between them. The CDR3 length is 13 residues. Germline V gives CDR1 SNHLY, CDR2 FYNNEI. In DNA form, the CDR3 reads TGTGCCAGCAGTGATCCCTATAACTATGGCTACACCTTC. Encoded protein: CASSDPYNYGYTF.

In its sample, this clonotype was seen a few times. The V and J genes are TRBV7-2 and TRBJ2-3, with TRBD2 identical over 11 bases. The junction had 4 bases not matched to a gene; V was cut back by 5 bases and J by 3 bases. CDR3 length: 15 residues. Germline V gives CDR1 SGHTA, CDR2 FQGNSA. In nucleotides, the CDR3 is TGTGCCAGCAGCATGGGACTAGCGGCAACAGATACGCAGTATTTT. Translated, it gives CASSMGLAATDTQYF.

This chain joins TRBV20-1 and TRBJ1-1; 7 nucleotides match TRBD1. Germline CDR1 reads DFQATT; CDR2 reads SNEGSKA (reference sequence). The CDR3 totals 15 residues. With V trimmed by 2 bases and J by 5 bases, 11 bases remained unmatched. The CDR3 DNA sequence: TGCAGTGCTAGAACCACAGACAGGGCTGGGACTGAAGCTTTCTTT. Translating gives CSARTTDRAGTEAFF.

This clonotype was counted at least ten times. Here the CDR3 reads CASSPGPRETQYF. For the CDR3, the DNA is TGTGCCAGCTCACCAGGGCCTAGGGAGACCCAGTACTTC. V and J are TRBV18 and TRBJ2-5; the D is unclear. The CDR3 length is 13 residues. Looked up from germline, CDR1 is KGHSH and CDR2 is LQKENI. Trimming shortened V by 2 bases and J by 5 bases, and 9 bases separated the two germline ends.

This clonotype was picked up one time. V usage is TRBV5-1 and J usage is TRBJ1-5, with 8 bases identical to TRBD1. The CDR3 contains 15 residues. J gave up 3 bases and V 3 bases, and 5 bases lay outside the gene matches. The germline gives CDR1 SGHRS, CDR2 YFSETQ. The CDR3 sequence: CASSSTGGVNQPQHF. CDR3 coding DNA: TGCGCCAGCAGCTCAACAGGGGGTGTCAATCAGCCCCAGCATTTT.

V is TRBV7-8 and J is TRBJ1-4; D gene ambiguous. Between the trimmed V and J ends, which lost 2 bases and 7 bases, there was a span of 5 bases. The germline V gene encodes CDR1 SGHVS and CDR2 FQNEAQ. CDR3 length: 12 amino acids. CDR3 sequence: CASSLSVEKLFF. The CDR3 bases are TGTGCCAGCAGCTTATCGGTTGAAAAACTGTTTTTT.

This clonotype was picked up a small number of times. This chain uses TRBV11-2 with TRBJ2-5; D is tentatively TRBD1 or TRBD2 (5 bases each). Trimming pared 4 bases from V and 5 bases from J, leaving 17 bases between. Germline values: CDR1 SGHAT, CDR2 FQNNGV. This CDR3 comprises 15 residues. CDR3 in amino acids: CASSSGTFRRETQYF. CDR3 nucleotides: TGTGCCAGCAGCTCCGGGACGTTCAGGAGGGAGACCCAGTACTTC.

This clonotype was counted only a few times. The chain recombines TRBV19 with TRBJ1-2; 12 bases fit TRBD1. CDR1 is LNHDA and CDR2 is SQIVND in the germline V gene (reference sequence). The CDR3 length is 16 residues. With V trimmed by 3 bases and J by 5 bases, 7 bases remained unmatched. In DNA form, the CDR3 reads TGTGCCAGTAGTATTGCGGGACAGGGGGCGAGTTATGGCTACACCTTC. Encoded protein: CASSIAGQGASYGYTF.

With respect to this clonotype: An end of the junction differs from the germline gene, which may be a read error. The gene calls are TRBV5-1 and TRBJ1-5; D is perhaps TRBD1 (5 bases). CDR1 and CDR2 from the germline V gene are SGHRS and YFSETQ. This CDR3 contains 13 residues. CDR3: CASSFDSNQPRHF. In DNA form, the CDR3 reads TGCGCCAGCAGCTTTGACAGCAATCAGCCCCGGCATTTT.

This clonotype was seen only a few times. The gene calls are TRBV18 and TRBJ1-5, with D maybe TRBD1 (5 bases). The CDR3 contains 13 residues. CDR1 is KGHSH, CDR2 LQKENI, per germline. Between the trimmed V and J ends, which lost 2 bases and 7 bases, there was a span of 9 bases. The CDR3 is CASSPGAGQPQHF. The CDR3 region has the DNA TGTGCCAGCTCACCAGGGGCAGGCCAGCCCCAGCATTTT.

The genes are TRBV9 and TRBJ1-6; no definite D call. Germline-derived CDR1 and CDR2 are SGDLS and YYNGEE. V dropped 4 bases and J dropped 9 bases, with 20 bases sitting between them. The CDR3 has 16 residues. CDR3 residues: CASSPTGRSTVSPLHF. The DNA of the CDR3 is TGTGCCAGCAGCCCGACGGGTCGGTCCACTGTTTCACCCCTCCACTTT. The full variable domain, with the rest looked up from reference TRBV9 and TRBJ1-6, is DSGVTQTPKHLITATGQRVTLRCSPRSGDLSVYWYQQSLDQGLQFLIQYYNGEERAKGNILERFSAQQFPDLHSELNLSSLELGDSALYFCASSPTGRSTVSPLHFGNGTRLTVT.

This chain uses TRBV7-3 with TRBJ2-1, with 11 bases that match TRBD2. The V segment lost 2 bases and the J segment 4 bases; nucleotides outside the gene matches: 4. Germline CDR1 and CDR2: SGHTA and FQGTGA. CDR3 length: 16 amino acids. CDR3 nucleotide sequence: TGTGCCAGCAGCTTAGCGACTAGCGGGAATTACAATGAGCAGTTCTTC. Protein: CASSLATSGNYNEQFF.

This CDR3 reads CSARYIYEQYF. In nucleotides, the CDR3 is TGCAGTGCTAGATATATCTACGAGCAGTACTTC. The chain carries TRBV20-1 and TRBJ2-7; D not certain. Germline V CDR1 and CDR2: DFQATT, SNEGSKA (reference sequence). Trimming pared 2 bases from V and 3 bases from J, leaving 5 bases between. The CDR3 runs to 11 residues.

This clonotype was observed a handful of times. The rearrangement joins TRBV3-1 to TRBJ2-7; D not resolved. Trimming left V 3 bases short and J 3 bases short, with 9 bases between. The CDR3 contains 13 residues. Germline V CDR1 and CDR2: LGHDT, YNNKEL (reference sequence). The chain's CDR3 is CASSQWENYEQYF. DNA for the CDR3: TGTGCCAGCAGCCAGTGGGAAAACTACGAGCAGTACTTC.

Here the CDR3 DNA reads TGCAGTGCACCCCGGCCGGGACTAGCGGGGGGGCGGGATGAGCAGTTCTTC. Translated: CSAPRPGLAGGRDEQFF. This chain joins TRBV20-1 and TRBJ2-1; 16 nucleotides line up with TRBD2. Germline V CDR1 and CDR2: DFQATT, SNEGSKA (reference sequence). V was clipped by 6 bases and J by 8 bases; unmatched bases: 13. CDR3 length: 17 amino acids.

The gene calls are TRBV20-1 and TRBJ2-2; D gene uncertain. Germline V gene sequence: CDR1 DFQATT, CDR2 SNEGSKA (reference sequence). Trimming stripped 0 bases from V and 6 bases from J, with 11 bases between. CDR3 length: 14 amino acids. CDR3 coding DNA: TGCAGTGCTAGAGATCGCCGCAGCTCCGGGGAGCTGTTTTTT. This codes for CSARDRRSSGELFF.

This clonotype was seen more than once but under ten times. This chain joins TRBV18 and TRBJ2-7; D is unresolved. The CDR3 sequence is 13 residues long. Germline CDR1 reads KGHSH; CDR2 reads LQKENI. Trimming shortened V by 0 bases and J by 4 bases, and 7 bases separated the two germline ends. CDR3 nucleotide sequence: TGTGCCAGCTCACCACCGGGCCAATACGAGCAGTACTTC. Translating it yields CASSPPGQYEQYF.

There are a few counts of this clonotype. The DNA for the CDR3 is TGTGCCAGCAGTTACTCTGGGGTTGGGGACATTCAGTACTTC. This encodes CASSYSGVGDIQYF. V usage is TRBV6-5 and J usage is TRBJ2-4; D gene uncertain. The CDR3 runs to 14 residues. The germline gives CDR1 MNHEY, CDR2 SVGAGI. Trimming pared 0 bases from V and 8 bases from J, leaving 11 bases between.

The rearrangement uses TRBV20-1 and TRBJ2-3; 9 nucleotides match TRBD2. CDR1 and CDR2 from the germline V gene are DFQATT and SNEGSKA (reference sequence). This CDR3 is built from 16 residues. V gave up 6 bases and J gave up 0 bases; unmatched junction bases: 10. The CDR3 DNA sequence: TGCAGTGCCCAGACCCAGCGGGGGGTTAGCACAGATACGCAGTATTTT. This sequence encodes CSAQTQRGVSTDTQYF.

The chain joins TRBV9 to TRBJ1-4, with D maybe TRBD1 (5 bases). The CDR3 loop spans 15 amino acids. The V gene's germline CDR1 is SGDLS and CDR2 YYNGEE. V dropped 2 bases and J dropped 2 bases, with 10 bases sitting between them. The CDR3 nucleotides read TGTGCCAGCAGCGTTGGGGCCCGGACTAATGAAAAACTGTTTTTT. It encodes CASSVGARTNEKLFF.

The chain has TRBV9 and TRBJ2-4; tentatively, D is TRBD1 (6 bases). The length of the CDR3 is 13 residues. The V and J ends lost 3 bases and 9 bases respectively, with 13 bases between them. The V gene's germline CDR1 is SGDLS and CDR2 YYNGEE. The CDR3 loop reads CASSARDTSIQYF. The CDR3 nucleotides are TGTGCCAGCAGCGCGAGGGACACCAGCATTCAGTACTTC. The full variable domain, rest sourced from reference TRBV9 and TRBJ2-4, is DSGVTQTPKHLITATGQRVTLRCSPRSGDLSVYWYQQSLDQGLQFLIQYYNGEERAKGNILERFSAQQFPDLHSELNLSSLELGDSALYFCASSARDTSIQYFGAGTRLSVL.

The chain links TRBV4-1 to TRBJ1-4; no definite D call. The CDR3 is 15 residues long. V lost 1 base and J 5 bases, leaving 11 bases between the germline ends. Germline CDR1 MGHRA, CDR2 YSYEKL. The CDR3 DNA follows: TGCGCCAGCAGCCAAGGCAATTACGCCAATGAAAAACTGTTTTTT. This gives the protein CASSQGNYANEKLFF.